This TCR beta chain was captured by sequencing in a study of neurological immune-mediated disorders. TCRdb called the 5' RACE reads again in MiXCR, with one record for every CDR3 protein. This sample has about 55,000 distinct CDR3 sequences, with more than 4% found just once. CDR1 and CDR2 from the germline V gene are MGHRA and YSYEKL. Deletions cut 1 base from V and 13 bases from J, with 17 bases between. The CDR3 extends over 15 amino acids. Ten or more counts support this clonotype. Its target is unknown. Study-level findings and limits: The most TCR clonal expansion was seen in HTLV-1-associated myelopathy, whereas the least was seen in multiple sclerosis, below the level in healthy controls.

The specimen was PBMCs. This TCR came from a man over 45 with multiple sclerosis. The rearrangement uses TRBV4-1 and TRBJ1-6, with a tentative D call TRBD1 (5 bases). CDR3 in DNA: TGCGCCAGCAGCCAAGGGTGGGGCCCAAGTTTGCCCCTCCACTTT. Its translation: CASSQGWGPSLPLHF.